The entry that follows covers one T cell receptor beta chain sequence. From germline, CDR1 is SQVTM and CDR2 ANQGSEA. This CDR3 has 12 amino acids. Trimming left V 5 bases short and J 6 bases short, with 10 bases between. These data come from a study of shared clonotypes between healthy human individuals. Study details: The donors, two women and three men, were aged 18 to 49.

Methods used by the authors: Junction-only sequences produced by ImmunoSEQ had no quality scores, so filtering differed. Assay: immunoSEQ multiplex PCR; the TCRdb copy retains only in-frame clones and omits some. V, J and clone size are those of that table, while D and trimming were read from the DNA. In the table there are under 600,000 clones, around 97% of which are singletons. This TCR was sampled from a woman aged 25-40 years in good health. The specimen sequenced was naive CD4+ T cells sorted from blood. Subset in this sample: CD45RA+ positively selected. The V gene is TRBV29-1, the J gene TRBJ2-2; possible D gene TRBD2, 6 bases. The CDR3 loop reads CSVRDSPGELFF. The CDR3 DNA follows: TGCAGCGTTCGGGACTCCCCCGGGGAGCTGTTTTTT.